A selection of T cell receptor beta chains follows, all from one sample in a study of blood T cell repertoires in COVID-19. The assay was immunoSEQ multiplex PCR, and TCRdb's table has in-frame clones only and misses some. The table shows 43,000 or so clones, with about 86% occurring only once. The sequencing input was peripheral blood. The receptors originated from a woman older than 75 with acute or convalescent COVID-19. CDR3s leave out the opening cysteine and the closing phenylalanine or tryptophan.

V gene,J gene,CDR3 protein
TRBV6-1,TRBJ1-2,ASSDRDRGGYT
TRBV7-9,TRBJ2-5,ASSYGTSPTQETQY
TRBV2,TRBJ2-5,ASSERETQY
TRBV7-9,TRBJ1-3,ASSLLTNTIY
TRBV6-5,TRBJ1-2,ASRIQGARGYT
TRBV19,TRBJ2-3,ASKAGGNPTTDTQY
TRBV7-2,TRBJ1-2,ASSPGGAAQLYGYT
TRBV6-2/TRBV6-3,TRBJ2-7,ASSSGTSGTYEQY
TRBV19,TRBJ2-5,ASSPQRGRVETQY
TRBV11-2,TRBJ2-7,ASSLQTGGDEQY
TRBV27,TRBJ1-6,ASSFRTGNSPLH
TRBV13,TRBJ2-2,ASSRPPGGLGGELF